This TCR beta chain derives from a study of tumor T cells in aggressive B-cell lymphoma (dated by TCRdb to the late 2010s). Library creation used the immunoSEQ multiplex PCR assay. TCRdb's version of the immuneACCESS table is confined to in-frame rearrangements and falls short of the full clone set. An unresolved V gene accounts for under half of the shortfall where checked; the remainder is of unknown origin. Here the sample has roughly 2,700 clones; 75% to 90% occur a single time. The leading ten clones occupy roughly a fifth of the sample. Notes on this clone: There is no known antigen for this receptor. Base qualities are not provided; no much larger clone lies one nucleotide away.

The origin of this receptor is an adult with diffuse large B cell lymphoma. The material sequenced was tumor tissue.

The DNA reads as follows: TGTGCCAGCAGTCCCCTTCGCTACAATGAGCAGTTCTTC. Its translation reads: CASSPLRYNEQFF. The sequence is built from TRBV11-2 and TRBJ2-1, with no reliable assignment of the D segment. V loses 6 bases of germline sequence and J loses 3 bases, and the interval between the two ends is 9 bases. Sequences SGHAT (CDR1) and FQNNGV (CDR2) are obtained from the germline V gene. The CDR3 holds 13 amino acids from the cysteine to the phenylalanine. Kept here is only the CDR3 DNA, which spans 39 bases and is read in frame from base 1.